This T cell receptor (beta chain) was documented in a study of blood T cell repertoires in COVID-19. Turning to the study itself: Acute-phase and convalescent COVID-19 samples originated in the United States, Italy and Spain. Sources were T cells, B-cell-depleted T cells, or PBMCs; the material itself was cDNA or gDNA.

Sequenced by immunoSEQ multiplex PCR; TCRdb stores in-frame clones only, minus some. The table lists about 380,000 clones, about 80% of them singletons. The CDR3 has 16 amino acids. Germline lookup yields CDR1 SGHAT and CDR2 FQNNGV. Trimming pared 4 bases from V and 0 bases from J, leaving 15 bases between. The sample taken for sequencing was peripheral blood. The clonotype comes from a human donor with acute or convalescent COVID-19. The donor label of this sample is uncertain. J is TRBJ1-1 and V is TRBV11-2; D is undetermined. DNA for the CDR3: TGTGCCAGCAGCTCCCCGGACTATACGATGAACACTGAAGCTTTCTTT. Residues: CASSSPDYTMNTEAFF.